A single sample gave rise to the 10 T cell receptor beta chains below, sequenced in a study of CD8+CD57+ T cells in acquired aplastic anemia. It was genomic DNA that served as the template for profiling TCR beta VDJ and CDR3. TCRdb used MiXCR to reprocess the reads, holding one entry per CDR3 protein. The sample includes roughly 190,000 distinct CDR3 sequences, approximately 52% seen only once; the top ten take approximately 15%. The specimen sequenced was sorted CD4+, CD8+, or CD8+CD57+ T cells (not recorded which) from PBMCs. The receptors were sampled from a human donor in good health, serving as a control.

This sequence joins TRBV9 and TRBJ1-1; 11 bases line up with TRBD1. Germline V gene sequence: CDR1 SGDLS, CDR2 YYNGEE. This CDR3 has 16 amino acids. The V gene end was trimmed by 0 bases and the J gene end by 1 base; junction bases not matched to a gene: 2. DNA of the CDR3: TGTGCCAGCAGCGTAGCCGGACAGGGGGCGAACACTGAAGCTTTCTTT. It specifies CASSVAGQGANTEAFF.

Details on this clonotype: This likely comes from a read error, as the CDR3 has no conserved phenylalanine or tryptophan at its end. The limits of the CDR3 on the DNA are not certain, so only TCRdb's listed CDR3 is given. The rearrangement joins TRBV24-1 to TRBJ2-1; TRBD1, the table's D call, was not compared with the DNA. CDR1 is KGHDR, CDR2 SFDVKD, per germline. The CDR3 length equals 15 residues, ends included. The CDR3: CATSDLKRGYNERFL.

This clonotype was seen many times. V usage is TRBV6-4 and J usage is TRBJ2-5, with D unclear. The CDR3 covers 12 residues. In germline, CDR1 is MRHNA, CDR2 SNTAGT. V dropped 2 bases and J dropped 3 bases, with 4 bases sitting between them. Here the CDR3 reads CASSDGKETQYF. CDR3 bases: TGTGCCAGCAGTGACGGTAAAGAGACCCAGTACTTC.

In regard to this clonotype: An end of the junction does not agree with germline; a read error may underlie this. The genes are TRBV10-2 and TRBJ2-7; the D gene is possibly TRBD1 (6 bases). The CDR3 contains 14 residues. The germline V gene has CDR1 WSHSY and CDR2 SAAADI. The CDR3, as DNA: TGTGCCAGCAGCGTAGGGACAATTGCCTACGAGCAGTACTTC. It yields the protein CASSVGTIAYEQYF.

This clonotype came up a few times. The chain uses TRBV12-3 or TRBV12-4 and TRBJ1-2; TRBD1 matches at 10 bases. Losses at the gene ends were 8 bases for V and 0 bases for J; bases not matched to a gene: 12. CDR3 length equals 17 residues. The CDR3 coding sequence is TGTGCCAGCCTCAGACAGGGGGCCGGGTCCTCTAACTATGGCTACACCTTC. Residues: CASLRQGAGSSNYGYTF.

This clonotype was counted a few times. The J gene is TRBJ2-1, the V gene TRBV29-1; 7 bases fit TRBD1. Germline lookup yields CDR1 SQVTM and CDR2 ANQGSEA. The V gene end was trimmed by 6 bases and the J gene end by 8 bases; junction bases not matched to a gene: 10. CDR3 length equals 13 residues. The DNA for the CDR3 is TGCAGCGTGATAGGACAGGAAAGGGATGAGCAGTTCTTC. Its protein product is CSVIGQERDEQFF.

This clonotype was picked up many times. The chain links TRBV15 to TRBJ1-2; 7 bases align to TRBD1. CDR1 and CDR2 (germline): LNHNV, YYDKDF (reference sequence). The CDR3 contains 15 residues. Trimming removed 3 bases from V and 4 bases from J; junction bases left unmatched: 8. CDR3 sequence: CATSRDTGVLYGYTF. DNA for the CDR3: TGTGCCACCAGCAGGGACACAGGGGTCCTCTATGGCTACACCTTC.

This clonotype was seen only a few times. A junction boundary mismatches the germline segment, possibly from a read error. This chain joins TRBV7-3 and TRBJ2-7, with TRBD1 identical over 7 bases. CDR1 is SGHTA, CDR2 FQGTGA, per germline. CDR3 size: 14 residues. CDR3 residues: CASSLAGGEYEQYF. The CDR3 nucleotides read TGTGCTAGCAGCTTAGCAGGGGGAGAGTACGAGCAGTACTTC.

This chain links TRBV10-2 with TRBJ2-2, with D hard to call. The CDR3 covers 14 residues. V was pared by 7 bases and J by 8 bases, with 17 bases between. Germline CDR1 WSHSY, CDR2 SAAADI. CDR3 sequence (DNA): TGCGCCAGCAAGTGGTCGGTCCAATTGGGGGAGCTGTTTTTT. It is translated as CASKWSVQLGELFF.

The table lists this clonotype with a count of one. The chain couples TRBV5-1 to TRBJ2-1; 15 bases match TRBD2. The ends lost 4 bases at V and 9 bases at J; junction bases unmatched: 14. The CDR3 is 18 residues long. Germline CDR1 reads SGHRS; CDR2 reads YFSETQ. The CDR3 is CASSTTIGLAGGPSEQFF. The CDR3 coding sequence is TGCGCCAGCAGCACTACCATCGGACTAGCGGGGGGGCCGAGTGAGCAGTTCTTC.